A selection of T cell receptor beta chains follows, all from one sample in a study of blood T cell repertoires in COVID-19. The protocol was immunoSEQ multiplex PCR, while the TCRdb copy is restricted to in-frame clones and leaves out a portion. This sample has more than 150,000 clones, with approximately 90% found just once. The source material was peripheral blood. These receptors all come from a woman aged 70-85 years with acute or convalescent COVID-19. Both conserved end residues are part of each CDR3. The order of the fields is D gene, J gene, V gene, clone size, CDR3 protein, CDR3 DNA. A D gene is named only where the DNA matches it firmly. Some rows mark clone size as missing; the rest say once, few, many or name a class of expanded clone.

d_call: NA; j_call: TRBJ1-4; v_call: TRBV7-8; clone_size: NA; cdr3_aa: CASSFRQGKEKLFF; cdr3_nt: TGTGCCAGCAGCTTTCGGCAGGGCAAGGAAAAACTGTTTTTT
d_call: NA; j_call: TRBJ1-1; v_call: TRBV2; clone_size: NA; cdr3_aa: CASRTGVRHTEAFF; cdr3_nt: TGTGCCAGCAGGACGGGGGTGAGGCACACTGAAGCTTTCTTT
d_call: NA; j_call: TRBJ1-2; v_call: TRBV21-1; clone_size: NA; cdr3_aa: CASSSPQNRVGGYTF; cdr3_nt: TGTGCCAGCAGCTCCCCCCAGAACAGGGTAGGTGGCTACACCTTC
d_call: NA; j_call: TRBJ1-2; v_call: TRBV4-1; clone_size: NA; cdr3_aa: CASSQDLPVGATNYGYTF; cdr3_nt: TGCGCCAGCAGCCAAGATCTTCCCGTGGGAGCGACTAACTATGGCTACACCTTC
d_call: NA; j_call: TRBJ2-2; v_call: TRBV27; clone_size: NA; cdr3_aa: CASSRTAPRGTGELFF; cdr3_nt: TGTGCCAGCAGTAGAACGGCCCCAAGAGGCACCGGGGAGCTGTTTTTT
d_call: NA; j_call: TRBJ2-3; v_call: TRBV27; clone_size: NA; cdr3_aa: CASSLKGLGTDTQYF; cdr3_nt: TGTGCCAGCAGTTTAAAGGGGCTAGGGACAGATACGCAGTATTTT
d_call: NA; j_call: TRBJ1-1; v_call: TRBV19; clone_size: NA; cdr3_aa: CASSIGRAEAFF; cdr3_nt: TGTGCCAGTAGTATTGGTCGGGCTGAAGCTTTCTTT
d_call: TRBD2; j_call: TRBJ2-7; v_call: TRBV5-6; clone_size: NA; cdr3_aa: CASSSAWGLAKPYEQYF; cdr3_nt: TGTGCCAGCAGCTCAGCCTGGGGACTAGCTAAACCCTACGAGCAGTACTTC
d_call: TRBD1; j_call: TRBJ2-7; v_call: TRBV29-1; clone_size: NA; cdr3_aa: CSVEIRGQTYEQYF; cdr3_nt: TGCAGCGTTGAAATCAGGGGGCAGACCTACGAGCAGTACTTC
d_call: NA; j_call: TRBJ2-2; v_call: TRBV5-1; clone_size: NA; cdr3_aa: CASSLGGTANTGELFF; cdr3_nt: TGCGCCAGCAGCTTGGGCGGGACGGCGAACACCGGGGAGCTGTTTTTT
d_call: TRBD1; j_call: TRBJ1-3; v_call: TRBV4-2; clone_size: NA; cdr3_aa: CASSPDRGGGNTIYF; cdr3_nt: TGTGCCAGCAGCCCCGACAGGGGTGGAGGAAACACCATATATTTT
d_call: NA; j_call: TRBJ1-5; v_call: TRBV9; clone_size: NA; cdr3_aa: CASSVDAGFNQPQHF; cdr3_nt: TGTGCCAGCAGCGTAGATGCAGGCTTTAATCAGCCCCAGCATTTT
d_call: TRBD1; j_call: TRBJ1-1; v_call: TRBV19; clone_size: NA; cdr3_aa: CASRDRDRAFMNTEAFF; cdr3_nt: TGTGCCAGCCGGGACCGGGACAGGGCGTTCATGAACACTGAAGCTTTCTTT
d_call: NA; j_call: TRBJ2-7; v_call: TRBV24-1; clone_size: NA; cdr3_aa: CATSDRGHPYEQYF; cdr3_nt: TGTGCCACCAGTGACCGTGGACATCCCTACGAGCAGTACTTC
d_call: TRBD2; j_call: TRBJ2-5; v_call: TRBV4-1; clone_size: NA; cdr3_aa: CASSQDWATSGGAQETQYF; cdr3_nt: TGCGCCAGCAGCCAAGATTGGGCCACTAGCGGGGGGGCTCAAGAGACCCAGTACTTC
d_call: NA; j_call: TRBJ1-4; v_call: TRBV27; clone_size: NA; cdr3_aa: CASSRAGRANEKLFF; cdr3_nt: TGTGCCAGCAGCCGGGCGGGGAGAGCTAATGAAAAACTGTTTTTT
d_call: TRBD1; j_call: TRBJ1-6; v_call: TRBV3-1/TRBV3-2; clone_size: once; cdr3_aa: CASSQMGQAYSYNSPLHF; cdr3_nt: TGTGCCAGCAGCCAAATGGGACAGGCGTACTCCTATAATTCACCCCTCCACTTT
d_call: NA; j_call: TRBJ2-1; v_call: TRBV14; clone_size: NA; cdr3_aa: CASEPAGGNNEQFF; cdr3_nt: TGTGCCAGCGAACCAGCCGGGGGAAACAATGAGCAGTTCTTC
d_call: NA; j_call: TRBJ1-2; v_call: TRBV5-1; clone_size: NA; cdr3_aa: CASSLAERTAYYGYTF; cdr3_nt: TGCGCCAGCAGCTTGGCCGAGAGGACAGCCTACTATGGCTACACCTTC
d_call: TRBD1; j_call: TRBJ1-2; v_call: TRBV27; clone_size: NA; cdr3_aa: CASSLTGGYGYTF; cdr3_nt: TGTGCCAGCAGTTTGACAGGGGGCTATGGCTACACCTTC
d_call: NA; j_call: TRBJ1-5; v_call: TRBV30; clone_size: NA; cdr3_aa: CAWSVQNVNQPQHF; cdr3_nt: TGTGCCTGGAGTGTACAGAATGTCAATCAGCCCCAGCATTTT
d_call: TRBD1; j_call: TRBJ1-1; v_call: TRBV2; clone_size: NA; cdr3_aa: CASKGPLQGATEAFF; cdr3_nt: TGTGCCAGCAAAGGACCGCTACAGGGGGCGACTGAAGCTTTCTTT
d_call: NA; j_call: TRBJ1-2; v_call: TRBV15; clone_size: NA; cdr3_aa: CATSRGQGASYGYTF; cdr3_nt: TGTGCCACCAGCAGAGGGCAGGGTGCTAGCTATGGCTACACCTTC
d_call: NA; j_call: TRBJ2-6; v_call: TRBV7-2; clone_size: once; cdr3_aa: CASSLGVSGANVLTF; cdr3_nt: TGTGCCAGCAGCTTAGGAGTCTCTGGGGCCAACGTCCTGACTTTC
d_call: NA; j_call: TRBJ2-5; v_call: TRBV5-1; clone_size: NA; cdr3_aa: CASSLARGVQETQYF; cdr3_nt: TGCGCCAGCAGCTTGGCTCGGGGAGTCCAAGAGACCCAGTACTTC
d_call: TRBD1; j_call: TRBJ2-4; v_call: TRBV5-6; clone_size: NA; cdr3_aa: CASSLGQGNIQYF; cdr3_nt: TGTGCCAGCAGCCTCGGACAGGGAAACATTCAGTACTTC
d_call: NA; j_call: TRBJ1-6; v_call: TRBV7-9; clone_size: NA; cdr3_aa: CASSLGGGASPLHF; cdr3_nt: TGTGCCAGCAGCTTGGGAGGAGGAGCTTCACCCCTCCACTTT
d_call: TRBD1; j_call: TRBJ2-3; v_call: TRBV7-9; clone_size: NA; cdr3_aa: CASSFQKQGAWDTQYF; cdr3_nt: TGTGCCAGCAGCTTCCAAAAACAGGGGGCATGGGATACGCAGTATTTT
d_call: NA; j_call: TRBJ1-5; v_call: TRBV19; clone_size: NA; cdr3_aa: CASSMERVQPQHF; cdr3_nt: TGTGCCAGTAGTATGGAGAGGGTCCAGCCCCAGCATTTT
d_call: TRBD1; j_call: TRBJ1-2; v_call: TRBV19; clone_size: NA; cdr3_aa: CASMELTGQANYGYTF; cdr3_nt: TGTGCCAGTATGGAGTTGACAGGGCAAGCTAACTATGGCTACACCTTC
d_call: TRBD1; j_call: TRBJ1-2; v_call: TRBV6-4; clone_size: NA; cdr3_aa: CASSEAGTGAYGYTF; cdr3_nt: TGTGCCAGCAGTGAGGCCGGGACAGGGGCCTATGGCTACACCTTC
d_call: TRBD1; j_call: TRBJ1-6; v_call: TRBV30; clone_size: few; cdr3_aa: CAWGERGTGRSPLHF; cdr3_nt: TGTGCCTGGGGTGAGAGAGGGACAGGGAGGTCACCCCTCCACTTT
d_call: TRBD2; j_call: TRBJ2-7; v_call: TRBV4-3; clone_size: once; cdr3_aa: CASSQEIKIAGGLYSF; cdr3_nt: TGCGCCAGCAGCCAAGAGATCAAGATAGCGGGGGGGCTTTATAGCTTC
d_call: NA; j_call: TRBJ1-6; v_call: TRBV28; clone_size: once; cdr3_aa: CATWVNRIGFNSPLHF; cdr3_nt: TGTGCCACCTGGGTGAACAGGATTGGGTTTAATTCACCCCTCCACTTT
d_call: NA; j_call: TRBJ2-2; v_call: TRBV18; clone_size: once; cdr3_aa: CASSRAGELVSNTGELFF; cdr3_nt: TGTGCCAGCTCACGAGCCGGGGAACTGGTTTCGAACACCGGGGAGCTGTTTTTT
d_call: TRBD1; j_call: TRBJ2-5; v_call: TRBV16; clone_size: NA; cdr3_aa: CASSSWTGGKETQYF; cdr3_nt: TGTGCCAGCAGCTCTTGGACAGGGGGTAAGGAGACCCAGTACTTC
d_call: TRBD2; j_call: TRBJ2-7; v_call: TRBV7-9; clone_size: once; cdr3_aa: CASSPGLAGGLSYEQYF; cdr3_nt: TGTGCCAGCAGCCCCGGACTAGCGGGGGGCCTCTCCTACGAGCAGTACTTC
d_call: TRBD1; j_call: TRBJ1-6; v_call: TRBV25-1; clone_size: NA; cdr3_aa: CASSGMTGTVVNSPLHF; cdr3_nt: TGTGCCAGCAGTGGTATGACCGGGACAGTAGTAAATTCACCCCTCCACTTT
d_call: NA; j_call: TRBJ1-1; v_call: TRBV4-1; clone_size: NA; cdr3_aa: CASSQQGGWAFF; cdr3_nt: TGCGCCAGCAGCCAGCAGGGAGGATGGGCTTTCTTT
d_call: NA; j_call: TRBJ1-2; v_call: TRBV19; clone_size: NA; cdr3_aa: CASSTTGVLEGYTF; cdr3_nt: TGTGCCAGTAGTACCACAGGCGTCCTGGAAGGCTACACCTTC
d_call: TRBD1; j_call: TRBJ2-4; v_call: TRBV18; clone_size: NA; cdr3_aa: CASSRDRVRLLSKNIQYF; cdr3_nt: TGTGCCAGCTCACGAGACAGGGTGAGGCTTCTCTCCAAAAACATTCAGTACTTC
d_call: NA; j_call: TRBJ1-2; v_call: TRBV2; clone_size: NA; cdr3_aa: CASSATAGIGGYTF; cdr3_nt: TGTGCCAGCAGCGCCACAGCAGGGATTGGGGGCTACACCTTC
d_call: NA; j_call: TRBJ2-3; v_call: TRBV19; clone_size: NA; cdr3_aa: CASSLRTVGILDTQYF; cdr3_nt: TGTGCCAGTAGCCTCCGGACAGTGGGGATCCTAGATACGCAGTATTTT
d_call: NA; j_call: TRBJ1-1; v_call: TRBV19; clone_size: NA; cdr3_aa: CASSRTPRARRTEAFF; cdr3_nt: TGTGCCAGTAGTAGGACCCCTAGGGCGCGGAGGACTGAAGCTTTCTTT
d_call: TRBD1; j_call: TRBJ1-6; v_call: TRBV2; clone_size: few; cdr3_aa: CASSEGADRGVSSYNSPLHF; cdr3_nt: TGTGCCAGCAGTGAAGGCGCGGACAGGGGCGTTAGCTCCTATAATTCACCCCTCCACTTT
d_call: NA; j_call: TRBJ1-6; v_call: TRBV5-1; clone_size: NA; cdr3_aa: CASSLAGLGLSGYNSPLHF; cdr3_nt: TGCGCCAGCAGCTTGGCGGGGTTAGGGCTATCCGGTTATAATTCACCCCTCCACTTT
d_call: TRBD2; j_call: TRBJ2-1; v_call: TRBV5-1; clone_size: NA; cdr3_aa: CASSFLSGGYNEQFF; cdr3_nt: TGCGCCAGCAGCTTTCTCAGCGGGGGTTACAATGAGCAGTTCTTC
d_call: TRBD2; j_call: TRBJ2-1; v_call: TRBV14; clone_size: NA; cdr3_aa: CASSPTSGGSVVQFF; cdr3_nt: TGTGCCAGCAGCCCAACTAGCGGGGGATCCGTCGTTCAGTTCTTC
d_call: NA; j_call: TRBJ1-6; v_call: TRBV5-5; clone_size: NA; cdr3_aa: CASSSPDRTAFGSPLHF; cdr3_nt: TGTGCCAGCAGCTCGCCGGACCGGACAGCGTTTGGATCACCCCTCCACTTT